This T cell receptor (beta chain) was retrieved from a study of post-analysis software for immune sequencing data (dated by TCRdb to between 2015 and 2017). Background for the entire study: The recorded disease courses included relapsing-remitting, secondary progressive and progressive-relapsing multiple sclerosis, and some patients had no subtype annotation. The patient repertoires were compared against some twelve previously published healthy control repertoires obtained from donors aged 6 to 25 years. A subset of samples was prepared in parallel using single-end sample barcoding, then pooled and co-amplified after Illumina adapter ligation.

Libraries were prepared through PCR. TCRdb names Illumina HiSeq 2500 as the instrument used. To reduce PCR and sequencing biases, unique molecular identifiers were incorporated into the TCR beta cDNA libraries. Roughly 500,000 cDNA molecules were obtained for every 1 to 10 million input T cells, so each molecule roughly corresponded to one T cell. The patient libraries were prepared and sequenced using the same protocol as the earlier healthy control dataset. Samples belonging to the same batch were prepared together, multiplexed and sequenced on a shared HiSeq lane. On the authors' methods: MIGEC handled the raw barcoded reads, throwing out single-read molecular identifier groups before consensus assembly and CDR3 extraction. VDJtools was used for post-analysis of the clonotype tables, and diversity was normalized by down-sampling every dataset to the size of the smallest sample. In repertoire overlap clustering, CDR3 amino acid sequences, but not nucleotide sequences, were matched to correct batch-related cross-sample contamination. The raw public data were reprocessed by TCRdb itself: fastp quality trimming at Q25, MiXCR clonotype calling, in-frame beta chains only. Each entry is one CDR3 protein sequence, shown with its most common DNA and genes. The V and J calls were not made by the authors but by TCRdb's processing. The sample yields roughly 730,000 distinct CDR3 sequences; roughly 29% were counted once. The ten largest clones take up 0.5% to 0.6% of the sample.

To demonstrate the VDJtools post-analysis software, TCR beta repertoires were profiled from the peripheral blood of roughly 14 young patients with multiple sclerosis. The multiple sclerosis patients were children and adolescents ranging in age from roughly 6 to 15 years. Of note for this clonotype: It lacks a known antigen. Base qualities are not at hand, and no much larger clone is one base apart.

Points the paper makes about the study in general: Direct clustering with F measure revealed strong co-clustering of samples prepared in the same batch, which led to a batch-effect correction. The control group was slightly older than the multiple sclerosis patient group. Significantly higher frequencies in patients than in controls were found for several TRBV segments, including TRBV5-6, TRBV5-1 and TRBV20-1. Significantly lower normalized Chao1 diversity was found in multiple sclerosis patients than in controls, suggesting substantial peripheral T-cell clonal expansion.

CDR1 and CDR2 (DFQATT, SNEGSKA) derive from the germline V gene (reference sequence). Trimming takes 6 bases off V and 3 bases off J; junction bases not matched to a gene: 11. Including the terminal cysteine and phenylalanine, the CDR3 comprises 16 residues. Of the read, only the CDR3 DNA is kept; its 48 bases are in frame from base 1. The sample was blood. The V gene is TRBV20-1 and the J gene is TRBJ2-1; 10 bases in the middle match TRBD2. This TCR came from a girl under 18 with multiple sclerosis. The sequenced DNA is TGCAGTGCCCCCCTAGCGGGGGACTTTTTCTACAATGAGCAGTTCTTC. Translated, this gives CSAPLAGDFFYNEQFF.